This TCR beta chain was found in a study of blood T cell repertoires in COVID-19. TCRdb's table, derived via immunoSEQ multiplex PCR, lists solely in-frame clones and lacks some. This table holds about 370,000 clones, roughly 90% found once. This CDR3 is 16 amino acids long. Trimming shortened V by 4 bases and J by 6 bases, and 19 bases separated the two germline ends. CDR1 is LNHNV, CDR2 YYDKDF, per germline (reference sequence). One Seattle source followed patients from active infection through their disease course. The rearrangement links TRBV15 to TRBJ2-1; maybe TRBD1 (6 bases). The sequence came from a woman in her 30s with COVID-19, enrolled during active disease. The specimen was peripheral blood. The CDR3 sequence is CATSTGAQGSGNEQFF. CDR3 nucleotide sequence: TGTGCCACCAGCACCGGAGCACAGGGTTCGGGCAATGAGCAGTTCTTC.